This T cell receptor beta chain emerged from a study of T-cell memory formation after mild COVID-19. Study-level findings and limits: The appearance of some responding clones in pre-infection memory suggested that cross-reactive memory joined. Still unconfirmed is whether the second-wave clones peaking on day 37 recognized SARS-CoV-2. Clones that contracted clustered mainly in CM and EM if CD4+ and in EMRA if CD8+.

About this clonotype itself: Its cognate antigen is unknown.

Trimming pared 0 bases from V and 3 bases from J, leaving 19 bases between. Germline assignment: CDR1 SGHRS and CDR2 YFSETQ. This CDR3 is built from 18 residues. cDNA libraries for TCR alpha and TCR beta, carrying sample barcodes and UMIs, came from 5'RACE with constant-segment primers. TCRdb independently ran MiXCR on the 5' RACE reads; one entry per CDR3 protein. The table lists under 300,000 distinct CDR3 sequences, roughly 8.2% of them singletons. Sequencing was carried out using PBMCs or a T cell subset sorted from them (not recorded which). The gene calls are TRBV5-1 and TRBJ2-1, with no clear D. The TCR sequence derives from a man between 18 and 29 years old who had mild COVID-19 (a few samples of this study predate the infection). Cell type and time point are not known. The CDR3 spells CASSLALTADLCYNEQFF. The CDR3 region has the DNA TGCGCCAGCAGCTTGGCGTTGACGGCGGATCTGTGCTACAATGAGCAGTTCTTC.